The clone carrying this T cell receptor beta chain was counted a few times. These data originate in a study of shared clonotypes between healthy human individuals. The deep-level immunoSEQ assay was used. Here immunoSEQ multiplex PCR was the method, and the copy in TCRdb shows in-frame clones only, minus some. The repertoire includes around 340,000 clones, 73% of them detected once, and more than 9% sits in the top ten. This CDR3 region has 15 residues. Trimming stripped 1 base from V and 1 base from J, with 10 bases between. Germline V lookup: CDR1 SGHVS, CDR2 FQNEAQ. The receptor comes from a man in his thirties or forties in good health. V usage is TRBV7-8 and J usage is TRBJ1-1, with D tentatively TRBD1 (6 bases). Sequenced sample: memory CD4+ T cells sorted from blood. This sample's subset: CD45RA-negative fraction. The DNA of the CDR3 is TGTGCCAGCAGCTTAGGCCCGACAGGGAACACTGAAGCTTTCTTT. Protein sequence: CASSLGPTGNTEAFF.